This T cell receptor beta chain comes out of a study of blood T cell repertoires in COVID-19. Study-wide context: Samples representing acute and convalescent COVID-19 were sourced from the United States, Italy and Spain. Sources were T cells, B-cell-depleted T cells, or PBMCs; the material itself was cDNA or gDNA.

Study members were between about 18 and 95 years old and lived in about two dozen US regions. V dropped 2 bases and J dropped 0; count of bases not matched to a gene: 9. The germline CDR1 and CDR2 sequences are MGHRA and YSYEKL. This CDR3 region has 18 residues. Source study methods: Nucleated cell counts were estimated from reference gene primer amplification. Method: immunoSEQ multiplex PCR; TCRdb's copy keeps in-frame clones and lacks some. Clone size and V and J calls were adopted from that table, with D and trimming inferred from the DNA. Of 220,000 or so clones listed, about 91% are singletons. Sequencing was done on a sample of PBMCs or T cells enriched from blood (not recorded which). This clonotype was sampled from a woman between 50 and 59 years old with acute COVID-19. The genes are TRBV4-1 and TRBJ2-3; 9 nucleotides match TRBD2. The CDR3 DNA reads TGCGCCAGCAGCCAAAGAGGTCTAGCGGGATTTAGCACAGATACGCAGTATTTT. Protein sequence: CASSQRGLAGFSTDTQYF.